This T cell receptor (beta chain) emerged from a study of cytomegalovirus exposure and HLA in healthy donors. Study-wide results and caveats: From TCR beta sequences, most subjects' HLA-A and HLA-B alleles were reportedly predicted accurately. In a later analysis, the majority of CMV-associated beta chains seemingly showed HLA restriction. In a later analysis, across HLA loci, associated TCR counts were highest for DRB1, lowest for HLA-C.

A note on this clone: Its specificity is not known.

Healthy individuals who donated bone marrow served as the donors. The PCR used 60 Vbeta and 13 Jbeta primers. Profiled with immunoSEQ multiplex PCR; TCRdb holds only in-frame clones, not every one. The data contain 200,000 or so clones, over 70% of them seen just once; the ten biggest clones take up 3.8%. Sequencing was done on a sample of PBMCs. The clonotype comes from a man aged 50-59 years in good health and CMV-seronegative.

The CDR3 loop reads CASSLTSNQETQYF. In DNA, the CDR3 is TGTGCCAGCAGTCTGACTAGTAACCAAGAGACCCAGTACTTC. V is TRBV7-9 and J is TRBJ2-5, with D possibly being TRBD2 (6 bases). Germline loops: CDR1 SEHNR, CDR2 FQNEAQ (reference sequence). The ends were cut back, 6 bases at V and 0 bases at J, with 11 bases in the middle. The CDR3 totals 14 residues.